The present TCR beta chain was sequenced within a study of T cell repertoires in ileal Crohn's disease. Concerning this clone itself: Its target is not known.

The CDR3 runs to 14 residues. Germline CDR1 reads SNHLY; CDR2 reads FYNNEI. V lost 4 bases and J lost 4, with 13 bases in between. Study-level findings and limits: Mucosal expansions were suggested to be mainly CD8 T cells.

Using immunoSEQ multiplex PCR, the repertoire was profiled, and TCRdb retains in-frame clones only, with some absent. The profile shows approximately 7,000 clones, around three quarters of them singletons. The receptor comes from an adult with Crohn's disease. This sequence joins TRBV2 and TRBJ1-2; possible D gene TRBD1, 6 bases. The sequenced material came from ileal tissue. DNA of the CDR3: TGTGCCAGCAGTGGGGGGCTCCGGGGCTATGGCTACACCTTC. Amino acids: CASSGGLRGYGYTF.